This TCR beta chain was profiled in a study of beta chain features in type 1 diabetes. Points from the study as a whole: Shorter templates may be favored by PCR, equally so in patients and controls.

Remarks on this clone: Its antigen remains unknown.

Of the isolated RNA, all was reverse transcribed, and so the sequenced material was expressed TCRB transcripts. Libraries were prepared by immunoSEQ multiplex PCR; TCRdb keeps only in-frame clonotypes and omits some of them. The sample has fewer than 350,000 clones, around 20% seen once. Every donor had blood drawn once into heparin, 100 to 150 mL on average. The V end lost 5 bases, the J end lost 12 bases, and 15 bases lay between the germline ends. CDR3 length: 11 amino acids. Germline V CDR1 and CDR2: GTSNPN, SVGIG (reference sequence). The sequenced material came from naive CD4+ T cells from blood. The chain couples TRBV30 to TRBJ2-3, with D maybe TRBD2 (6 bases). The TCR sequence derives from a woman between 18 and 30 years old in good health. Here the CDR3 DNA reads TGTGCCTGGCCAGTGGGACTCCTTCAGTATTTT. Translation gives CAWPVGLLQYF.